This T cell receptor beta chain is drawn from a study of T cell repertoires in cytomegalovirus infection. Study-wide results and caveats: HLA-C-restricted, CMV-specific TCR beta clonotypes were dominant ex vivo. Cumulated frequencies of public TCR beta families served to identify carriers of CMV plus the relevant HLA.

TCRdb called the reads again in MiXCR, with one record for every CDR3 protein. The sample has 250,000 to 350,000 distinct CDR3 sequences; under 30% are singletons. Notes on this clonotype: What it binds is unknown.

The material sequenced was PBMCs. The receptor was isolated from a human donor in good health (CMV status not recorded). Some clones in this sample may be carry-over from other donors' samples.

The CDR3 DNA is TGTGCCAGCAGCATGACAGCGAACACTGAAGCTTTCTTT. It encodes CASSMTANTEAFF. The J gene is TRBJ1-1, the V gene TRBV7-9; perhaps TRBD1 as D (5 bases). V was shortened by 5 bases and J by 1 base, with 8 bases between the two germline ends. This CDR3 comprises 13 residues. Germline V gene lookup returns CDR1 SEHNR and CDR2 FQNEAQ (reference sequence).